Below are 27 T cell receptor beta chains sequenced from a single sample in a study of blood T cell repertoires in COVID-19. The method was immunoSEQ multiplex PCR; TCRdb's version includes in-frame clones alone and lacks a portion of them. The repertoire holds about 240,000 clones, with more than 85% as singletons. The sequencing input was peripheral blood. All receptors come from a woman between 70 and 85 years old with active or convalescent COVID-19.

This chain connects TRBV7-2 to TRBJ1-1; no reliable D call. Deletions cut 2 bases from V and 6 bases from J, with 10 bases between. The CDR3 runs to 13 residues. CDR1 and CDR2 from the germline V gene are SGHTA and FQGNSA. The CDR3 nucleotides read TGTGCCAGCAGCTTACTAGCGATCTCTGAAGCTTTCTTT. It specifies CASSLLAISEAFF.

The chain recombines TRBV6-6 with TRBJ1-3; no clear D. CDR1 and CDR2 from the germline V gene are MNHNY and SVGAGI (reference sequence). V was cut by 4 bases and J by 1 base, with 11 bases left in between. There are 15 residues in the CDR3. CDR3 amino acids: CASSSPGGSGNTIYF. DNA for the CDR3: TGTGCCAGCAGTTCCCCCGGCGGTTCTGGAAACACCATATATTTT.

V is TRBV19 and J is TRBJ2-5; TRBD1 agrees at 7 bases. The V segment lost 5 bases and the J segment 5 bases; nucleotides outside the gene matches: 5. This CDR3 contains 13 residues. Germline-derived CDR1 and CDR2 are LNHDA and SQIVND (reference sequence). CDR3 residues: CASSSRQGETQYF. CDR3 DNA sequence: TGTGCCAGTAGTTCCCGACAGGGTGAGACCCAGTACTTC.

The genes are TRBV4-3 and TRBJ1-6; the D gene is possibly TRBD1 (5 bases). V was clipped by 3 bases and J by 8 bases, with 8 bases between them. This CDR3 is 13 amino acids long. From germline, CDR1 is LGHNA and CDR2 YSLEER. For the CDR3, the DNA is TGCGCCAGCAGCCAGGGGGGGGATTCACCCCTCCACTTT. Protein sequence: CASSQGGDSPLHF.

The CDR3 here is CASSYRGRLGFF. CDR3 sequence (DNA): TGTGCCAGCAGTTACAGGGGGCGATTGGGTTTCTTT. The V gene is TRBV6-6, the J gene TRBJ1-1; 7 bases fit TRBD1. CDR1 is MNHNY and CDR2 is SVGAGI in the germline V gene (reference sequence). CDR3 size: 12 residues. V lost 2 bases to trimming and J lost 13 bases; unmatched junction nucleotides: 7.

The chain employs TRBV7-9 and TRBJ1-1, with 7 bases fitting TRBD1. V shed 3 bases and J 0 bases; nucleotides not matched to a gene: 7. This CDR3 comprises 16 residues. Per germline, CDR1 SEHNR and CDR2 FQNEAQ (reference sequence). The CDR3: CASSLTGFAMNTEAFF. Here the CDR3 DNA reads TGTGCCAGCAGCTTGACAGGGTTCGCCATGAACACTGAAGCTTTCTTT.

The chain is built from TRBV20-1 and TRBJ2-3, with D unresolved. Looked up from germline, CDR1 is DFQATT and CDR2 is SNEGSKA (reference sequence). This CDR3 has 9 amino acids. In nucleotides, the CDR3 is TGCACTCTTACAGATACGCAGTATTTT. The encoded protein is CTLTDTQYF.

The V gene is TRBV6-6, the J gene TRBJ2-1, with 8 bases that match TRBD1. With 2 bases clipped from V and 5 bases from J, the junction kept 5 bases outside the gene matches. This CDR3 has 15 amino acids. Germline lookup yields CDR1 MNHNY and CDR2 SVGAGI (reference sequence). CDR3 loop: CASSYGQGRNNEQFF. CDR3 nucleotide sequence: TGTGCCAGCAGTTACGGACAGGGTCGGAACAATGAGCAGTTCTTC.

The chain uses TRBV3-1 (or the pseudogene TRBV3-2) and TRBJ1-2, with D possibly being TRBD1 (6 bases). The CDR3 is made up of 13 amino acids. V was shortened by 0 bases and J by 7 bases, with 9 bases between the two germline ends. Germline CDR1 reads LGHDT; CDR2 reads YNNKEL (reference sequence). The CDR3 spells CASSQETGSGYTF. Here the CDR3 DNA reads TGTGCCAGCAGCCAAGAAACAGGGAGTGGCTACACCTTC.

This clone came up a few times. This chain links TRBV2 with TRBJ1-2, with D tentatively TRBD1 (5 bases). The CDR3 runs to 12 residues. Germline CDR1 and CDR2: SNHLY and FYNNEI. The V and J ends lost 7 bases and 4 bases respectively, with 10 bases between them. CDR3 sequence (DNA): TGTGCCAGCAAAGCCGACAGCTATGGCTACACCTTC. Amino acids: CASKADSYGYTF.

The chain joins TRBV7-2 to TRBJ2-1; 9 bases are shared with TRBD2. J was trimmed by 2 bases and V by 2 bases; bases with no gene match: 4. The CDR3 has 16 residues. Germline CDR1 and CDR2: SGHTA and FQGNSA. CDR3 sequence: CASSLSSGGPYNEQFF. In DNA, the CDR3 is TGTGCCAGCAGCTTATCAAGCGGGGGGCCCTACAATGAGCAGTTCTTC.

The genes are TRBV10-2 and TRBJ2-1; TRBD2 is a possible D gene (5 bases). CDR3 size: 15 residues. Germline V gene sequence: CDR1 WSHSY, CDR2 SAAADI. V lost 10 bases and J 5 bases, leaving 21 bases between the germline ends. Here the CDR3 DNA reads TGCGCCACCCTTAACCTCCGGGATCTAAACAATGAGCAGTTCTTC. It yields the protein CATLNLRDLNNEQFF.

The chain links TRBV6-2 or TRBV6-3 to TRBJ1-1, with 9 bases fitting TRBD1. The length of the CDR3 is 17 residues. Germline V CDR1 and CDR2: MNHEY, SVGEGT. V lost 2 bases to trimming and J lost 4 bases; unmatched junction nucleotides: 11. DNA of the CDR3: TGTGCCAGCAGTTACCAGACCGGGACAGGGACGGTCACTGAAGCTTTCTTT. Encoded protein: CASSYQTGTGTVTEAFF.

V and J are TRBV19 and TRBJ1-5; a possible D gene is TRBD1 (5 bases). Germline-derived CDR1 and CDR2 are LNHDA and SQIVND (reference sequence). This CDR3 is built from 14 residues. With 7 bases removed from V and 7 bases from J, the gap between germline ends came to 17 bases. The CDR3: CASTAWGAEQPQHF. The CDR3 DNA reads as TGTGCCAGTACCGCGTGGGGCGCGGAACAGCCCCAGCATTTT.

This sequence joins TRBV6-1 and TRBJ1-5, with 8 bases that match TRBD1. Germline CDR1 and CDR2: MNHNS and SASEGT. Germline trimming cut 3 bases from V and 0 bases from J; bases unmatched to any gene: 7. The CDR3 is 17 residues long. The CDR3 DNA is TGTGCCAGCAGTGACTATGGGACAGGCTATAGCAATCAGCCCCAGCATTTT. This encodes CASSDYGTGYSNQPQHF.

The table lists this clone with a count of one. This chain uses TRBV20-1 with TRBJ2-7; 9 nucleotides match TRBD1. Trimming cost V 3 bases and J 2 bases; bases outside gene matches: 8. CDR3 size: 15 residues. In germline, CDR1 is DFQATT, CDR2 SNEGSKA (reference sequence). The CDR3: CSASYSGQGTYEQYF. The DNA for the CDR3 is TGCAGTGCTAGTTATTCGGGACAGGGCACCTACGAGCAGTACTTC.

This clone was observed once. The DNA of the CDR3 is TGTGCCAGCAGCTTAGTCGGGACAGGGGTTAACTATGGCTACACCTTC. It is translated as CASSLVGTGVNYGYTF. V and J are TRBV7-2 and TRBJ1-2; TRBD1 matches at 10 bases. The CDR3 runs 16 residues. The V segment lost 1 base and the J segment 1 base; nucleotides outside the gene matches: 3. Germline CDR1 and CDR2: SGHTA and FQGNSA. Variable domain in full (rest from reference TRBV7-2 and TRBJ1-2): GAGVSQSPSNKVTEKGKDVELRCDPISGHTALYWYRQSLGQGLEFLIYFQGNSAPDKSGLPSDRFSAERTGGSVSTLTIQRTQQEDSAVYLCASSLVGTGVNYGYTFGSGTRLTVV.

The V call is TRBV7-2, the J call TRBJ1-2; TRBD1 matches 9 bases. Trimming at V came to 1 base and at J to 6 bases, leaving 9 bases not matched to a gene. Germline lookup yields CDR1 SGHTA and CDR2 FQGNSA. The CDR3 sequence is 16 residues long. This CDR3 is CASSLESQGQGHGYTF. CDR3 sequence (DNA): TGTGCCAGCAGCTTAGAGTCCCAGGGACAGGGACATGGCTACACCTTC.

V usage is TRBV9 and J usage is TRBJ1-1, with D possibly TRBD1 on 6 matching bases. This CDR3 has 14 residues. Germline V gives CDR1 SGDLS, CDR2 YYNGEE. The V end lost 3 bases, the J end lost 4 bases, and 13 bases lay between the germline ends. The CDR3 nucleotides are TGTGCCAGCAGCGCTGCCGGGGGGGCCACTGAAGCTTTCTTT. Its translation is CASSAAGGATEAFF.

J is TRBJ1-4 and V is TRBV6-2 or TRBV6-3; 9 nucleotides match TRBD1. V trimming: 5 bases; J trimming: 7 bases; junction bases outside the gene matches: 8. Per germline, CDR1 MNHEY and CDR2 SVGEGT. The CDR3 consists of 15 residues. The CDR3 DNA reads as TGTGCCAGCAGTACGACCACAGGGGGCAGTGAAAAACTGTTTTTT. Translation: CASSTTTGGSEKLFF.

The chain recombines TRBV7-2 with TRBJ1-2, with TRBD1 as a possible D gene (5 bases). The CDR3 is 15 residues long. V was shortened by 1 base and J by 4 bases, with 13 bases between the two germline ends. CDR1 is SGHTA and CDR2 is FQGNSA in the germline V gene. CDR3 protein: CASSLGVREAYGYTF. The DNA for the CDR3 is TGTGCCAGCAGCTTAGGAGTCAGGGAGGCCTATGGCTACACCTTC.

This sequence joins TRBV10-1 and TRBJ2-5; D gene ambiguous. V shed 3 bases and J shed 8 bases, with 10 bases lying between them. In germline, CDR1 is WNHNN, CDR2 SYGVQD (reference sequence). The CDR3 runs to 12 residues. CDR3 in DNA: TGCGCCAGCAGTGACGATGGTCTAACCCAGTACTTC. This translates into CASSDDGLTQYF.

This chain connects TRBV6-5 to TRBJ1-2, with D tentatively TRBD1 (5 bases). Deletions cut 5 bases from V and 3 bases from J, with 13 bases between. The length of the CDR3 is 14 residues. CDR1 is MNHEY and CDR2 is SVGAGI in the germline V gene. The CDR3 bases are TGTGCCAGCAGTCCCTCAGGGAGGGACTATGGCTACACCTTC. Encoded protein: CASSPSGRDYGYTF.

The J gene is TRBJ1-2, the V gene TRBV5-6, with a possible D match to TRBD1 (5 bases). Germline values: CDR1 SGHDT, CDR2 YYEEEE. The CDR3 has 15 amino acids. V lost 4 bases, J lost 3 bases, and 16 bases lay in between. Here the CDR3 reads CASSKVAQGYYGYTF. Written as DNA, the CDR3 is TGTGCCAGCAGCAAGGTTGCCCAGGGCTACTATGGCTACACCTTC.

The genes are TRBV5-1 and TRBJ1-1, with 7 positions matching TRBD1. Germline V gene sequence: CDR1 SGHRS, CDR2 YFSETQ. J lost 3 bases, V lost 4 bases, and 9 bases had no gene match. The CDR3 contains 15 residues. DNA for the CDR3: TGCGCCAGCAGCATCAGACAGGGCGGCGACACTGAAGCTTTCTTT. Its protein is CASSIRQGGDTEAFF.

This clone was seen a single time. The chain combines TRBV10-1 with TRBJ1-3; no definite D call. V lost 3 bases and J 0 bases, leaving 12 bases between the germline ends. Germline CDR1 WNHNN, CDR2 SYGVQD (reference sequence). The CDR3 extends over 16 amino acids. The CDR3 DNA reads TGCGCCAGCAGTGACCCGGGAGCCACCTCTGGAAACACCATATATTTT. This codes for CASSDPGATSGNTIYF.

V gene TRBV5-1 combines with J gene TRBJ2-2; D not resolved. The length of the CDR3 is 15 residues. V lost 0 bases, J lost 4 bases, and 10 bases lay in between. Germline V gene sequence: CDR1 SGHRS, CDR2 YFSETQ. The CDR3 DNA follows: TGCGCCAGCAGCTTGGCGGTGTCGGGCACCGGGGAGCTGTTTTTT. It specifies CASSLAVSGTGELFF.